This TCR beta chain was observed in a study of early T cells in non-severe SARS-CoV-2 infection. TCRdb redid the calling of the 5' RACE reads with MiXCR, one entry per CDR3 protein. The sample consists of 75,000 to 80,000 distinct CDR3 sequences, roughly a sixth of them appearing once. The sequencing sample was made of whole blood. The receptor's source is an adult who was a healthcare worker with PCR-confirmed SARS-CoV-2 infection or an uninfected control (not recorded which).

CDR3 region: CSVEAENTDTQYF. The CDR3 DNA follows: TGCAGCGTTGAGGCGGAGAACACAGATACGCAGTATTTT. This chain connects TRBV29-1 to TRBJ2-3; D ambiguous. Trimming removed 3 bases from V and 2 bases from J, with 9 bases in between. The CDR3 runs 13 residues. Per germline, CDR1 SQVTM and CDR2 ANQGSEA.